The sequence of this TCR beta chain was determined in a study of high-grade serous ovarian cancer treatment subgroups. On the study more broadly: Each sample yielded on average around 7,000 unique TCR beta rearrangements from 11,000 to 15,000 reads.

General study results and limits: Only CDR3 was analyzed; CDR1 and CDR2 were not. Tumors within one patient showed repertoire similarity of about 0.095 to 0.79. Clonal relatedness tracked neoantigen level, and by trend copy number and mutation load.

Tumor tissue was taken before any definitive surgery or chemotherapy was given. After removal of 5 bases from V and 2 bases from J, the junction contained 14 bases not matched to a gene. The germline V gene encodes CDR1 SGHNT and CDR2 YENEEA. The CDR3 consists of 18 residues. Libraries were prepared by immunoSEQ multiplex PCR; TCRdb keeps only in-frame clonotypes and omits some of them. The sample holds roughly 9,800 clones, roughly 70% seen once. As concerns this clone: The antigen is undetermined.

V and J are TRBV11-3 and TRBJ2-7, with 11 bases that match TRBD2. The origin of this receptor is a human donor with high-grade serous ovarian cancer. The sample consisted of tumor tissue. Here the CDR3 DNA reads TGTGCCAGCAGCCCCCCTCGGACTAGCGGGTCACCTCCCTACGAGCAGTACTTC. It translates to CASSPPRTSGSPPYEQYF. The complete variable domain, with remaining parts taken from reference TRBV11-3 and TRBJ2-7, reads EAGVVQSPRYKIIEKKQPVAFWCNPISGHNTLYWYLQNLGQGPELLIRYENEEAVDDSQLPKDRFSAERLKGVDSTLKIQPAELGDSAVYLCASSPPRTSGSPPYEQYFGPGTRLTVT.